This T cell receptor beta chain was captured in a study of T cell changes during pregnancy in multiple sclerosis. Profiling relied on immunoSEQ multiplex PCR, and the TCRdb table lists in-frame clones only, not all of them. The table has about 79,000 clones, 93% seen once. CDR3 length equals 15 residues. Per germline, CDR1 SGHNT and CDR2 YENEEA. V lost 1 base to trimming and J lost 4 bases, with 13 bases between them. Sequencing was performed on peripheral blood, taken in the second trimester of pregnancy. This sequence joins TRBV11-3 and TRBJ1-1, with no clear D. The receptor comes from a female donor in good health, enrolled as a control in a pregnancy study. The CDR3 DNA follows: TGTGCCAGCAGCTTAGGGCAGAGGAGGATCACTGAAGCTTTCTTT. Residues: CASSLGQRRITEAFF.